These 7 T cell receptor beta chains originate from one sample sequenced in a study of T cell responses to AZD1222 COVID-19 vaccine (dated by TCRdb to the early 2020s). Reading the label with the study, this specimen's time point is: baseline before first vaccination. Library method: the immunoSEQ multiplex PCR assay. The immuneACCESS repertoire file appears here via TCRdb, limited to in-frame rearrangements. These files lack a portion of the clones; in checked studies, under half of the deficit traces to unresolved V genes, and the cause of the others is not known. This sample gives 100,000 or so clones in total; around 84% of them show up just once. About 1.4% of the sample belongs to the ten largest clones. This specimen consisted of peripheral blood, obtained on day 0 of AZD1222 vaccination. The receptors were sampled from an adult in good health.

The chain has TRBV28 and TRBJ1-5; D unclear. The germline CDR1 and CDR2 sequences are MDHEN and SYDVKM. V was cut by 6 bases and J by 0 bases, with 9 bases left in between. The CDR3 is 14 amino acids. The DNA for the CDR3 is TGTGCCAGCAGCCGGTGGGATAGCAATCAGCCCCAGCATTTT. It codes for CASSRWDSNQPQHF.

The chain combines TRBV28 with TRBJ2-5; 10 bases fit TRBD1. Germline CDR1 is MDHEN and CDR2 is SYDVKM. The CDR3 totals 12 residues. Trimming at V came to 8 bases and at J to 4 bases, leaving 1 base not matched to a gene. CDR3 loop: CASRTGGETQYF. CDR3 nucleotides: TGTGCCAGCCGGACAGGGGGAGAGACCCAGTACTTC. Drawing the rest from reference TRBV28 and TRBJ2-5, the complete variable domain is DVKVTQSSRYLVKRTGEKVFLECVQDMDHENMFWYRQDPGLGLRLIYFSYDVKMKEKGDIPEGYSVSREKKERFSLILESASTNQTSMYLCASRTGGETQYFGPGTRLLVL.

This clone was counted only a few times. V gene TRBV7-2 combines with J gene TRBJ1-6, with 9 bases that match TRBD1. Germline CDR1 and CDR2: SGHTA and FQGNSA. CDR3 length equals 17 residues. V trimming: 5 bases; J trimming: 6 bases; junction bases outside the gene matches: 11. Here the CDR3 DNA reads TGTGCCAGCAGCCCGCAACTTGGACAGGGGCCTAATTCACCCCTCCACTTT. Its protein product is CASSPQLGQGPNSPLHF.

V gene TRBV5-6 combines with J gene TRBJ2-1, with 10 positions matching TRBD1. This CDR3 contains 15 residues. J was trimmed by 7 bases and V by 4 bases; bases with no gene match: 8. CDR1 is SGHDT and CDR2 is YYEEEE in the germline V gene. The CDR3 here is CASSTGQGPHNEQFF. The CDR3 DNA reads TGTGCCAGCAGCACGGGACAGGGGCCCCATAATGAGCAGTTCTTC. The variable domain in full, completed from reference TRBV5-6 and TRBJ2-1, reads DAGVTQSPTHLIKTRGQQVTLRCSPKSGHDTVSWYQQALGQGPQFIFQYYEEEERQRGNFPDRFSGHQFPNYSSELNVNALLLGDSALYLCASSTGQGPHNEQFFGPGTRLTVL.

This clone came up a few times. The chain links TRBV4-3 to TRBJ2-3; 9 nucleotides align to TRBD2. The CDR3 has 15 residues. J gave up 3 bases and V 2 bases, and 3 bases lay outside the gene matches. In germline, CDR1 is LGHNA, CDR2 YSLEER. In DNA, the CDR3 is TGCGCCAGCAGCCAACTAGCGGGATTGACAGATACGCAGTATTTT. Translation gives CASSQLAGLTDTQYF.

The rearrangement uses TRBV24-1 and TRBJ1-1, with D maybe TRBD1 (6 bases). Trimming took off 2 bases at V and 4 bases at J, with 10 bases between the two ends. The CDR3 runs 14 residues. Germline-derived CDR1 and CDR2 are KGHDR and SFDVKD. CDR3 region: CATSDSGTPTEAFF. The CDR3, as DNA: TGTGCCACCAGTGATTCAGGGACACCCACTGAAGCTTTCTTT.

V gene TRBV9 combines with J gene TRBJ2-5; D is unresolved. The CDR3 has 11 amino acids. Between the trimmed V and J ends, which lost 4 bases and 5 bases, there was a span of 6 bases. The V gene's germline CDR1 is SGDLS and CDR2 YYNGEE. DNA of the CDR3: TGTGCCAGCAGCTATGGTGAGACCCAGTACTTC. Protein product: CASSYGETQYF.